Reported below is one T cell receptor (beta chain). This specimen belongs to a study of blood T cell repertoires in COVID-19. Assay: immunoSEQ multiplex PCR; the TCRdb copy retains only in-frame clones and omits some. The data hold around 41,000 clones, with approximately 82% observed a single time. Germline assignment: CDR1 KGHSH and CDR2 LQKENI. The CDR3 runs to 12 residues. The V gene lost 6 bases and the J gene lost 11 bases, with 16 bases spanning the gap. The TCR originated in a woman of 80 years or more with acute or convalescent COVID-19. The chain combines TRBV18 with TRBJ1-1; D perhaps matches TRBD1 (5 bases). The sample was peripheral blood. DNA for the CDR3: TGTGCCAGCTCCCCGTCGGCGGGGGAGGCTTTCTTT. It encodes CASSPSAGEAFF.